The 9 T cell receptor beta chains reported below all come from one sample, sequenced in a study of cytomegalovirus exposure and HLA in healthy donors. TCRdb's table, derived via immunoSEQ multiplex PCR, lists solely in-frame clones and lacks some. Among 65,000 to 90,000 clones listed, around 90% were seen once. The sequenced sample was PBMCs. The receptor source for this set is a woman under 30 in good health and CMV-seropositive.

This CDR3 reads CAWSRGMNTEAFF. In DNA form, the CDR3 reads TGTGCCTGGAGCAGAGGGATGAACACTGAAGCTTTCTTT. The V gene is TRBV30, the J gene TRBJ1-1; D remains unclear. Germline assignment: CDR1 GTSNPN and CDR2 SVGIG (reference sequence). The V gene lost 3 bases and the J gene lost 0 bases, with 8 bases spanning the gap. CDR3 length equals 13 residues.

With regard to this clone: The junction departs from the called germline gene at one end, perhaps through a read error. V gene TRBV7-7 combines with J gene TRBJ2-3, with TRBD2 identical over 9 bases. The CDR3 loop spans 15 amino acids. Per the germline V gene, CDR1 is SSHAT and CDR2 is FNYEAQ (reference sequence). CDR3 sequence reads: CASSSSSGVTDTQYF. The CDR3 DNA reads TGTGCTAGCAGTTCCTCTAGCGGGGTGACAGATACGCAGTATTTT.

This clone was counted a few times. The chain recombines TRBV5-1 with TRBJ2-1, with D maybe TRBD2 (5 bases). With 0 bases removed from V and 9 bases from J, the gap between germline ends came to 10 bases. Looked up from germline, CDR1 is SGHRS and CDR2 is YFSETQ. CDR3 length: 13 amino acids. In DNA form, the CDR3 reads TGCGCCAGCAGCTTGGCCGACGAGGGTGAGCAGTTCTTC. Translating gives CASSLADEGEQFF. The full variable domain, in which reference TRBV5-1 and TRBJ2-1 provide the parts outside the CDR3, is KAGVTQTPRYLIKTRGQQVTLSCSPISGHRSVSWYQQTPGQGLQFLFEYFSETQRNKGNFPGRFSGRQFSNSRSEMNVSTLELGDSALYLCASSLADEGEQFFGPGTRLTVL.

This sequence joins TRBV28 and TRBJ2-1, with 7 nucleotides matching TRBD2. The V gene end was trimmed by 7 bases and the J gene end by 9 bases; junction bases not matched to a gene: 18. This CDR3 is built from 16 residues. Germline CDR1 is MDHEN and CDR2 is SYDVKM. This chain's CDR3 is CASTLRWAGVRTEQFF. The CDR3 nucleotides are TGTGCCAGCACCCTCCGGTGGGCGGGAGTTCGAACTGAGCAGTTCTTC. The full variable domain, rest sourced from reference TRBV28 and TRBJ2-1, is DVKVTQSSRYLVKRTGEKVFLECVQDMDHENMFWYRQDPGLGLRLIYFSYDVKMKEKGDIPEGYSVSREKKERFSLILESASTNQTSMYLCASTLRWAGVRTEQFFGPGTRLTVL.

This chain links TRBV4-2 with TRBJ2-1; possible D gene TRBD2, 5 bases. In germline, CDR1 is LGHNA, CDR2 YNFKEQ. This CDR3 is 16 amino acids long. Deletions cut 1 base from V and 9 bases from J, with 19 bases between. The CDR3 loop is CASSQVSAGGFAEQFF. The CDR3 bases are TGTGCCAGCAGCCAAGTTTCTGCGGGTGGATTTGCTGAGCAGTTCTTC.

This chain uses TRBV6-5 with TRBJ1-1; tentatively, D is TRBD1 (5 bases). Trimming removed 7 bases at V and 1 base at J, with 13 bases between. Per the germline V gene, CDR1 is MNHEY and CDR2 is SVGAGI. This CDR3 is 14 amino acids long. The CDR3 region has the DNA TGTGCCAGCAACGACTGGGGCGAGAACACTGAAGCTTTCTTT. It translates to CASNDWGENTEAFF.

The J gene is TRBJ1-4, the V gene TRBV7-6, with 10 bases that match TRBD1. Per the germline V gene, CDR1 is SGHVS and CDR2 is FNYEAQ. V trimming: 2 bases; J trimming: 7 bases; junction bases outside the gene matches: 7. The CDR3 spans 16 residues. The CDR3 here is CASSLRGGQGSEKLFF. The CDR3, as DNA: TGTGCCAGCAGCTTAAGGGGGGGACAGGGGAGTGAAAAACTGTTTTTT.

This sequence joins TRBV29-1 and TRBJ1-1; D may be TRBD1 (6 bases). Germline assignment: CDR1 SQVTM and CDR2 ANQGSEA. The CDR3 is 12 amino acids. V lost 4 bases and J lost 9, with 15 bases in between. CDR3 DNA: TGCAGCGTTGTTTCACAGGGCATCAAAGCTTTCTTT. Translation: CSVVSQGIKAFF.

The J gene is TRBJ2-7, the V gene TRBV2, with D hard to call. The V gene's germline CDR1 is SNHLY and CDR2 FYNNEI. The V gene lost 5 bases and the J gene lost 4 bases, with 6 bases spanning the gap. This CDR3 contains 11 residues. The CDR3 nucleotides read TGTGCCAGCAGTCTTGAGTACGAGCAGTACTTC. Translated, it gives CASSLEYEQYF.